Listed here are 13 T cell receptor beta chains from one sample, sequenced in a study of shared clonotypes between healthy human individuals. CD45RO-negative, CCR7-positively selected cells formed the naive CD8 fraction, excluding terminally differentiated effector memory CD45RA+ cells. Clones were read by immunoSEQ multiplex PCR, and TCRdb kept only the in-frame ones, dropping some. The sample carries about 2.1 million clones, around 93% recorded once. Sequenced: naive CD8+ T cells from PBMCs. Receptor source: a man aged 18-30 years in good health. Some clones in this sample may be carry-over from other donors' samples.

The genes are TRBV4-3 and TRBJ2-7; the D gene is possibly TRBD2 (5 bases). Trimming removed 0 bases from V and 2 bases from J, with 14 bases in between. Germline V gene data show CDR1 as LGHNA and CDR2 as YSLEER. The CDR3 covers 16 residues. CDR3 bases: TGCGCCAGCAGCCAAGAAACCGAGGGATCCACCTACGAGCAGTACTTC. Translation gives CASSQETEGSTYEQYF.

This chain uses TRBV7-9 with TRBJ2-1, with TRBD1 identical over 7 bases. CDR3 length equals 16 residues. Germline V gene lookup returns CDR1 SEHNR and CDR2 FQNEAQ (reference sequence). V was pared by 1 base and J by 4 bases, with 7 bases of the junction left unmatched. CDR3 loop: CASSLGTGVWYNEQFF. The CDR3 DNA follows: TGTGCCAGCAGCTTAGGAACAGGGGTATGGTACAATGAGCAGTTCTTC.

This chain links TRBV14 with TRBJ2-1; a weak D match, TRBD2 (6 bases). Between the trimmed V and J ends, which lost 1 base and 4 bases, there was a span of 11 bases. The CDR3 length is 15 residues. CDR1 SGHDN and CDR2 FVKESK come from the germline V gene. DNA of the CDR3: TGTGCCAGCAGCCAAGTGGTTAGCGGTTACAATGAGCAGTTCTTC. Translation gives CASSQVVSGYNEQFF.

This clone was recorded only once. This sequence joins TRBV28 and TRBJ2-1; 11 bases map to TRBD2. Germline CDR1 and CDR2: MDHEN and SYDVKM. The CDR3 has 16 residues. V was clipped by 6 bases and J by 6 bases; unmatched bases: 10. CDR3 bases: TGTGCCAGCAGCCGTCGGACTAGCGGGCCTTTCAATGAGCAGTTCTTC. It encodes CASSRRTSGPFNEQFF.

The chain couples TRBV27 to TRBJ2-2; D not certain. CDR3 length: 16 amino acids. Trimming took 0 bases from V and 3 from J, leaving 11 bases between them. Germline-derived CDR1 and CDR2 are MNHEY and SMNVEV (reference sequence). The CDR3 sequence: CASSLSSRRYTGELFF. In DNA form, the CDR3 reads TGTGCCAGCAGTTTATCTAGCAGGAGATACACCGGGGAGCTGTTTTTT.

V is TRBV28 and J is TRBJ2-7; the D is unclear. Trimming took off 4 bases at V and 6 bases at J, with 10 bases between the two ends. The CDR3 has 12 amino acids. Germline CDR1 is MDHEN and CDR2 is SYDVKM. CDR3 sequence (DNA): TGTGCCAGCAGTTCCCGTTCTGGCGAGCAGTACTTC. Translation: CASSSRSGEQYF.

The gene calls are TRBV19 and TRBJ1-1, with TRBD1 matching 7 bases. The V gene's germline CDR1 is LNHDA and CDR2 SQIVND (reference sequence). Trimming removed 5 bases from V and 2 bases from J; junction bases left unmatched: 14. The CDR3 consists of 17 residues. The DNA for the CDR3 is TGTGCCAGTAGTCCACGAGGAACAGGGGTACGAAACACTGAAGCTTTCTTT. This codes for CASSPRGTGVRNTEAFF.

The rearrangement joins TRBV28 to TRBJ1-1, with no clear D. CDR3 length: 13 amino acids. V gave up 3 bases and J gave up 8 bases, with 13 bases separating them. Germline loops: CDR1 MDHEN, CDR2 SYDVKM. The CDR3: CASSFNLGGEAFF. The CDR3 DNA reads as TGTGCCAGCAGTTTCAATCTCGGCGGCGAAGCTTTCTTT.

The gene calls are TRBV6-5 and TRBJ1-1; unclear D gene. Trimming left V 6 bases short and J 4 bases short, with 12 bases between. CDR1 is MNHEY, CDR2 SVGAGI, per germline. The CDR3 extends over 13 amino acids. In DNA form, the CDR3 reads TGTGCCAGCAGCCCCCTCGGACTCACTGAAGCTTTCTTT. Encoded protein: CASSPLGLTEAFF.

The chain recombines TRBV27 with TRBJ1-5, with TRBD1 matching over 7 bases. The CDR3 runs to 12 residues. Germline loops: CDR1 MNHEY, CDR2 SMNVEV (reference sequence). V lost 8 bases and J lost 7; bases outside the gene matches: 5. CDR3 DNA: TGTGCCAGCGGTAGAGGGGGCCAGCCCCAGCATTTT. This encodes CASGRGGQPQHF.

The gene calls are TRBV9 and TRBJ2-7; D remains ambiguous. From germline, CDR1 is SGDLS and CDR2 YYNGEE. CDR3 size: 14 residues. Trimming took 3 bases from V and 6 from J, leaving 16 bases between them. CDR3 loop: CASSAQATVGEQYF. The CDR3 DNA reads TGTGCCAGCAGCGCCCAGGCCACGGTGGGCGAGCAGTACTTC. Drawing the rest from reference TRBV9 and TRBJ2-7, the complete variable domain is DSGVTQTPKHLITATGQRVTLRCSPRSGDLSVYWYQQSLDQGLQFLIQYYNGEERAKGNILERFSAQQFPDLHSELNLSSLELGDSALYFCASSAQATVGEQYFGPGTRLTVT.

Details on this clone: The identical CDR3 is also encoded by other nucleotide sequences in the sample. The V and J genes are TRBV15 and TRBJ1-2; 8 nucleotides align to TRBD1. The CDR3 contains 13 residues. Unmatched junction bases numbered 0, after V lost 1 base and J lost 5 bases. Germline-derived CDR1 and CDR2 are LNHNV and YYDKDF (reference sequence). The CDR3 sequence is CATSRGTGYGYTF. CDR3 coding DNA: TGTGCCACCAGCAGAGGGACAGGGTATGGCTACACCTTC.

As regards this clone: The sample carries other DNA sequences with the same CDR3. The chain employs TRBV6-5 and TRBJ2-1; no definite D call. V lost 0 bases to trimming and J lost 3 bases, with 6 bases between them. Per germline, CDR1 MNHEY and CDR2 SVGAGI. This CDR3 spans 14 amino acids. The CDR3 bases are TGTGCCAGCAGTTACTCGGGCGGCTACAATGAGCAGTTCTTC. Translation gives CASSYSGGYNEQFF.